This TCR beta chain was sequenced during a study of cytomegalovirus exposure and HLA in healthy donors (dated by TCRdb to 2017 to 2019). Background for the entire study: In an earlier analysis of 587 of the donors, 250 to 300 Gb of sequence data and just under 120 million unique TCR beta sequences from 150 million to 200 million T cells were reported. An early release covering 550 to 650 HLA-typed donors comprised 250 to 350 gigabases of sequencing data and around 80 million unique TCR sequences. To decide whether each TCR beta V gene segment behaved as functional or pseudogenic, an earlier analysis of nearly 600 of the donors relied on high-throughput TCR beta sequencing. HLA typing covered class I and class II loci at four-digit resolution. The study combined high-throughput TCR immunosequencing, statistical association of individual TCRs with disease status, and machine learning to predict cytomegalovirus infection status. Using immunosequencing, the study profiled T cell repertoires from about 650 subjects and related those repertoires to cytomegalovirus serostatus. On average, 235,054 unique TCR beta nucleotide sequences were sequenced per donor among roughly 430 genotyped donors of the cohort, with roughly 18% of those sequences being non-productive. A later genetic analysis took genome-wide SNP genotypes for about 65% of the 666 donors and used that subset as a discovery cohort. A separate validation cohort of 100 to 150 different subjects was used in addition to the approximately 700-subject first cohort. The number of donors typed differed by locus, with about 629-630 for A, B, C, DRB1 and DQB1, about 500 for DQA1, 600 to 610 for DPA1, and some 440 for DPB1. Among the roughly 370 genotyped donors, around 79% belonged to the genetic ancestry cluster associated with self-reported Caucasian donors. A handful of DR-DQ haplotypes were handled as single units for association and clustering because linkage in the cohort was strong. Alongside the repertoire data, information on donor age, sex, ethnicity and CMV serostatus was compiled. A later analysis re-analyzed previously published TCR beta repertoires from roughly 630 donors and added high-resolution HLA genotyping to study TCR occurrence patterns. The study aimed to test whether cataloging public T cell receptors could reveal signatures of past pathogen exposure. Rather than drawing on any new phenotypic data, the later analysis identified candidate immune exposures from TCR beta sequences and the way those sequences occurred across donors. Every discovery cohort repertoire had been produced on one sequencing platform. The research as a whole found: In a later analysis, around 15,000 TCR beta sequences were associated with specific HLA alleles at a false discovery rate of 0.05. Broadly in line with IMGT annotations, most TCR beta V segments showed up in productive rearrangements about 87% or about 30% of the time in an earlier analysis of about 500 of the donors. Immune exposure information for the cohort was limited to CMV serostatus. A group of highly shared sequence variants was considered likely to be a technical artifact of the sequencing pipeline. When HLA alleles, especially DR and DQ, strongly co-occurred, attributing TCR associations to individual alleles was difficult. According to a later genetic analysis, donors in an Asian-associated ancestry cluster had fewer N-insertions in productive TCRs than the approximately 670-donor mean. In a later analysis, the rate of TCR association differed among HLA loci, with DRB1 alleles having the most associated TCRs and HLA-C alleles having the fewest. Because HLA typing was missing for some donors at each locus, association tests included only the typed subset. Presence/absence analyses assumed roughly uniform sequencing depth across donors, an assumption that may not hold. In vitro tests confirmed that three of the cytomegalovirus-associated TCR beta chains recognize cytomegalovirus antigens. A further reported finding was that TCR beta sequences accurately predicted the HLA-A and HLA-B alleles for most subjects in the first cohort. In a later genetic analysis, a missense DCLRE1C variant was associated with V-gene and J-gene trimming of TCR beta chains, and the association was replicated in an independent cohort. Most TCR sequences were observed very rarely across donors, whereas some public TCRs were present in many individuals. Because counts were too low, approximately 18 rarely observed V segments, including chromosome 9 orphons, were excluded from the earlier analysis of 587 of the donors. The classifier was reported to diagnose cytomegalovirus status with high specificity and sensitivity in both the original cohort and the validation cohort. In a later analysis, HLA-associated TCR beta chains showed more clonal expansion and lower generation probabilities than non-associated chains that were equally common. A total of some 180 TCR beta chains were listed by the study as associated with cytomegalovirus. According to the authors, the approach could potentially be generalized to other disease states and immunological phenotypes. Correlated functional status among segregating V segments might be attributable to linkage disequilibrium, but an unknown experimental factor could not be ruled out. Most CMV-associated TCR beta chains appeared to be HLA-restricted in a later analysis, and the HLA associations seemed to be driven largely by CMV exposure. In a later analysis, several top co-occurrence clusters were reported to appear linked to parvovirus B19, influenza, CMV and Epstein-Barr virus. In this cohort, only TCR beta chains were sequenced, and detectable features were limited by the absence of alpha or paired-chain data. Some IMGT-functional V segments, including TRBV6-2 and TRBV6-3, could not be distinguished by the 87-base-pair reads and were therefore excluded.

The cohort consisted of more than 650 healthy bone marrow donors. At the time of sampling, every cohort member was nominally healthy, though immune exposures that went unrecorded were likely present. The donor was CMV seronegative and belonged to the group of 320 or so seronegative cohort members. A peripheral blood sample was collected from each donor, and TCR beta sequencing was performed on peripheral blood mononuclear cells. Genomic DNA was extracted from the blood cell samples with the Qiagen DNeasy Blood Extraction Kit. Trimming costs V 4 bases and J 4 bases, and their ends lie 8 bases apart. Via the germline V gene, CDR1 is SGHVS and CDR2 FQNEAQ. Measured from the cysteine to the phenylalanine, the CDR3 is 13 residues long. Kept here is only the CDR3 DNA, which spans 39 bases and is read in frame from base 1. The protocol used for the library was the immunoSEQ multiplex PCR assay. For the multiplex PCR, a mixture combining 60 forward primers for TCR Vbeta segments and 13 reverse primers for TCR Jbeta segments was used. Amplification of the CDR3 region of rearranged TCR beta genes was performed with a multiplex PCR assay on genomic DNA. The amplified TCR beta libraries were sequenced on the Illumina HiSeq System as 87-base-pair reads. As for the original processing: A later analysis tallied 75 million to 85 million unique TCR beta chains across the approximately 670 repertoires, and around 12 million of those chains were shared by two or more donors. Raw reads were error-corrected and collapsed into unique sequences by a nearest-neighbor algorithm in which closely related sequences were merged to remove PCR and sequencing errors. To assign V, D and J gene segments, CDR3 sequences were aligned to IMGT reference sequences. For a sequence to be retained, at least a six-nucleotide match to both a V gene segment and a J gene segment was required. A rearrangement counted as productive if the CDR3 had no stop codons and remained in frame with V and J, and every other rearrangement counted as non-productive. Following IMGT convention, CDR3 was defined as the stretch from the second conserved V-encoded cysteine up to the conserved J-encoded phenylalanine. In an earlier analysis of approximately 590 of the donors, sequences lacking an unambiguous match to a single V gene segment were excluded. An earlier analysis of approximately 590 of the donors called V segments functional above 56.7% productive rearrangements and segregating when the between-donor standard deviation exceeded 5%. A statistical classification framework was developed to diagnose cytomegalovirus status using the catalog of TCR beta chain sequences. In a later analysis, V and J genes were assigned by comparing TCR nucleotide sequences against IMGT/GENE-DB human TR gene sequences. The TCRdist pipeline was used in a later analysis to assign CDR3 sequences and most-parsimonious VDJ recombination scenarios. A later analysis defined each TCR beta chain by its CDR3 amino acid sequence plus V-gene family, and excluded reads lacking a unique V-gene family. In a later analysis, approximately 640 highly shared, low-generation-probability nucleotide sequences were removed to address suspected cross-contamination and a sequencing artifact. For each public chain, a later analysis derived a clonal expansion index from normalized ranks of inferred template counts within each repertoire. Generation probabilities in a later analysis came from a VDJ recombination model fitted to out-of-frame rearrangements, and those results were checked against IGoR. A later analysis scored TCR-TCR, TCR-HLA and TCR-CMV co-occurrence with hypergeometric tests, applying a repertoire-size bias correction to TCR pairs. In a later analysis, false discovery rates were estimated by permuting HLA or CMV assignments 20 times. A later analysis grouped co-occurring TCRs with DBSCAN, adding TCRdist sequence similarity when clustering within HLA-allele-positive subsets. Repertoires with fewer than 30,000 or more than 120,000 public chains, plus five repertoires with anomalous nucleotide sharing, were excluded from co-occurrence clustering. TCRdb mirrors the immuneACCESS table, restricted to in-frame sequences. Some clones are absent from its copies; in checked studies, under half trace to an unresolved V gene, and the reason for the others is unknown. V and J calls and clone size are those listed in that table; D and trimming were worked out from the DNA. The sample has roughly 100,000 clones on record, approximately 80% of them singletons. The ten biggest clones cover around 3.2% of the sample.

With respect to this clone: What this receptor recognizes is not known. Base quality data are lacking; no much larger clone is found one base away.

Sequencing was performed on PBMCs. The rearranged chain carries TRBV7-8 and TRBJ1-3; the D gene is perhaps TRBD1, from 6 matching bases. The TCR originated in a woman aged 35 to 49 in good health and CMV-seronegative. The CDR3 has the sequence CASSSDRGNTIYF. In nucleotide form, the sequence is TGTGCCAGCAGCTCTGACAGGGGAAACACCATATATTTT.